What follows is one TCR beta chain and its context. Germline-derived CDR1 and CDR2 are LNHNV and YYDKDF (reference sequence). Trimming took off 0 bases at V and 7 bases at J, with 9 bases between the two ends. The length of the CDR3 is 13 residues. This sample is drawn from a study of cytomegalovirus exposure and HLA in healthy donors. Study information: Previous work identified around 120 million unique TCR beta sequences from around 200 million T cells. Early release data held 80 million to 100 million unique TCRs from HLA-typed donors. Across roughly 400 genotyped donors, about 86% landed in the Caucasian-associated ancestry cluster.

Primers included in the PCR were 60 Vbeta and 13 Jbeta primers. The table came from immunoSEQ multiplex PCR; TCRdb's copy has only in-frame clones and leaves some out. The sample holds some 130,000 clones; roughly 74% are singletons and the top ten take less than 7%. The sequenced sample was PBMCs. This receptor was taken from a woman aged 45-59 years in good health and CMV-seropositive. The chain recombines TRBV15 with TRBJ1-2; possibly TRBD1 for D (6 bases). In nucleotides, the CDR3 is TGTGCCACCAGCAGAGAGGGAGGGGGTGGCTACACCTTC. Amino acids: CATSREGGGGYTF.